Listed below are T cell receptor beta chains from one sample, sequenced in a study of OX40 agonist ivuxolimab in advanced cancers. The data were produced by immunoSEQ multiplex PCR, yet TCRdb's version contains in-frame clones alone and is incomplete. The sample has around 69,000 clones, around nine tenths seen once; the top ten hold less than 3%. The material sequenced was CD4+ or CD8+ T cells sorted from blood, taken in a trial of the OX40 agonist ivuxolimab. The receptor set was obtained from an adult with an advanced solid tumor such as melanoma, head and neck, liver or kidney cancer. Both conserved end residues are trimmed from each CDR3. Clone size is stated in some rows and not others, as once, few, many or a class when expanded.

clone size | V gene | CDR3 protein
- | TRBV11-2 | ASSSGQGRQETQY
- | TRBV7-2 | ASTNTRGSGETQY
- | TRBV18 | ASSLGEMNEKLF
- | TRBV6-4 | ASSDLGTGELF
few | TRBV7-2 | ASQLIKGVLGNTIY
once | TRBV28 | ASSFRVNEQF
- | TRBV19 | ASRPVEGGNQPQH
- | TRBV29-1 | SVEQGPNQPQH
- | TRBV30 | AWSRGQGLEQY
- | TRBV6-6 | ASSGVRETQY
- | TRBV27 | ASSFNQGARNSPLH